Listed below are T cell receptor beta chains from one sample, sequenced in a study of OX40 agonist ivuxolimab in advanced cancers. TCRdb's copy holds only in-frame clones and misses some; the assay was immunoSEQ multiplex PCR. The top ten clones hold 0.15% to 0.2% of a sample with about 100,000 clones, 75% to 90% of them seen once. This sample comprised CD4+ or CD8+ T cells sorted from blood, obtained in a trial of the OX40 agonist ivuxolimab. The origin of the receptors is an adult with an advanced solid tumor such as melanoma, head and neck, liver or kidney cancer. The CDR3 runs from the conserved cysteine through the conserved F or W. Fields, in order: CDR3 protein, V gene, CDR3 length, J gene.

CASSESNSRGTYEQYF,TRBV10-1,16,TRBJ2-7
CASSQAIPAEAFF,TRBV4-1,13,TRBJ1-1
CASSQDILHF,TRBV5-5,10,TRBJ1-6
CAWSTGGYEQYF,TRBV30,12,TRBJ2-7
CASSEYGTPMDQYF,TRBV25-1,14,TRBJ2-5
CASSIKGYQAKNIQYF,TRBV19,16,TRBJ2-4
CASSNLADTQYF,TRBV7-9,12,TRBJ2-3
CASRLQGWGEAFF,TRBV25-1,13,TRBJ1-1
CASASQGSVQPQHF,TRBV19,14,TRBJ1-5
CASSPNRNYGYTF,TRBV27,13,TRBJ1-2
CASSLGQGRETQYF,TRBV9,14,TRBJ2-5
CASSKGGSGAFF,TRBV11-2,12,TRBJ1-1
CASSPDRGISTNEKLFF,TRBV5-4,17,TRBJ1-4
CASTLAGGYEQFF,TRBV2,13,TRBJ2-1
CASSLGQGSGELFF,TRBV5-6,14,TRBJ2-2
CASSAGTGGRQPQHF,TRBV2,15,TRBJ1-5
CASSYNDGTLTAFF,TRBV5-1,14,TRBJ1-1
CASSPDSLGTDTQYF,TRBV7-3,15,TRBJ2-3
CASSATGSGGYYGYTF,TRBV19,16,TRBJ1-2
CASSVLAGTYNEQFF,TRBV5-5,15,TRBJ2-1
CASSLHGDTQYF,TRBV5-1,12,TRBJ2-3
CAWSMVNTGELFF,TRBV30,13,TRBJ2-2